This TCR beta chain was captured by sequencing in a study of blood T cells in healthy people across ages. The V gene's germline CDR1 is SGHNT and CDR2 YENEEA. The length of the CDR3 is 13 residues. The second PCR ran about 6 to 12 cycles with a sample-barcoded 5' primer and J-beta primers. Each CDR3 protein is one row after TCRdb ran MiXCR on the 5' RACE reads. The sample records over 1,200,000 distinct CDR3 sequences, 55% to 75% being singletons. Sequencing used blood. This chain connects TRBV11-3 to TRBJ2-7, with D possibly TRBD1 on 6 matching bases. The J call may be mistaken, given a closer DNA end match to TRBJ2-5. This TCR was sampled from a man between 18 and 29 years old in good health. CDR3 amino acids: CASSHTGPETQYF. Written as DNA, the CDR3 is TGTGCCAGCAGCCATACAGGGCCAGAGACCCAGTACTTC.